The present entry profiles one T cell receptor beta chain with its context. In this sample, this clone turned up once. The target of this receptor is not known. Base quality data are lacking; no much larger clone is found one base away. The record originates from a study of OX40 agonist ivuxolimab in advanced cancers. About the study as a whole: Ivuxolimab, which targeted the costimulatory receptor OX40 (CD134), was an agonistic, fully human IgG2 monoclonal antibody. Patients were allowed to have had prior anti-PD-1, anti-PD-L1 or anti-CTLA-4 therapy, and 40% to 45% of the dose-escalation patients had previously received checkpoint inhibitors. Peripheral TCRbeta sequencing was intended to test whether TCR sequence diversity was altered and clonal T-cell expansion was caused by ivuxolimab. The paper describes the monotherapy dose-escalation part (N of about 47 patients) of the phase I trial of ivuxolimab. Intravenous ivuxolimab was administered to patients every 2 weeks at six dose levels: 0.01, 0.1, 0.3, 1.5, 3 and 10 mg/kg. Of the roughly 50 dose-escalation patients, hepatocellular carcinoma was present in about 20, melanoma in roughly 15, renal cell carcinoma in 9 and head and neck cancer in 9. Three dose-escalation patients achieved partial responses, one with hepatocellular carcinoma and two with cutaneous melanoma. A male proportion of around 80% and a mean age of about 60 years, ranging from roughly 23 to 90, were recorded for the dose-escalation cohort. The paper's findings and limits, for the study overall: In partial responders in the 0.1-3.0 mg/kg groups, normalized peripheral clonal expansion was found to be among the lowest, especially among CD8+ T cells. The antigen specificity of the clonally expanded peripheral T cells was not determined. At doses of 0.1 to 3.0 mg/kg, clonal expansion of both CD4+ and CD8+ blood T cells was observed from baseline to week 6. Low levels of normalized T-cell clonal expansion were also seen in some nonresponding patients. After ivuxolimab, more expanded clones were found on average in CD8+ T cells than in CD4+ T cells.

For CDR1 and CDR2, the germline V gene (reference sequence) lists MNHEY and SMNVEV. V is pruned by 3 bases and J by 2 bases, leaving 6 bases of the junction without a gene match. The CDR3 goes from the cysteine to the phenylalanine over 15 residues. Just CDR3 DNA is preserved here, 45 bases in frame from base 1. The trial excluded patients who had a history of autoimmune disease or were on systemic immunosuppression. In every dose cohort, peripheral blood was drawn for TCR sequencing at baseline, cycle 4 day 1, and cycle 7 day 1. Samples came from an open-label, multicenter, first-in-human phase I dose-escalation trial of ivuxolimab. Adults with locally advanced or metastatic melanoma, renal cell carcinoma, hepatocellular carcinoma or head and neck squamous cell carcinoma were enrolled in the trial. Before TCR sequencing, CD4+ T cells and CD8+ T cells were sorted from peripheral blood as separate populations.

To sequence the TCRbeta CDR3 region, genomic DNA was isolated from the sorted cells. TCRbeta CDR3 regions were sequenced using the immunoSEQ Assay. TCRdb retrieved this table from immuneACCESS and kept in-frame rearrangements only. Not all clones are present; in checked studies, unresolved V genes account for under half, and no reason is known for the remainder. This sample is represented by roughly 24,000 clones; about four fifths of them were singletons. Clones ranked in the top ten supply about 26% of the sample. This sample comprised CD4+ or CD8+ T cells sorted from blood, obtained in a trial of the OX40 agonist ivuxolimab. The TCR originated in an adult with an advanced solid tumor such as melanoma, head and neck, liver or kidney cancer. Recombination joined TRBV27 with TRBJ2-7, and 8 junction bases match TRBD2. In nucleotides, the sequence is TGTGCCAGCAGTTTCCGAATAGCGGGAACCTACGAGCAGTACTTC. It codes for CASSFRIAGTYEQYF.